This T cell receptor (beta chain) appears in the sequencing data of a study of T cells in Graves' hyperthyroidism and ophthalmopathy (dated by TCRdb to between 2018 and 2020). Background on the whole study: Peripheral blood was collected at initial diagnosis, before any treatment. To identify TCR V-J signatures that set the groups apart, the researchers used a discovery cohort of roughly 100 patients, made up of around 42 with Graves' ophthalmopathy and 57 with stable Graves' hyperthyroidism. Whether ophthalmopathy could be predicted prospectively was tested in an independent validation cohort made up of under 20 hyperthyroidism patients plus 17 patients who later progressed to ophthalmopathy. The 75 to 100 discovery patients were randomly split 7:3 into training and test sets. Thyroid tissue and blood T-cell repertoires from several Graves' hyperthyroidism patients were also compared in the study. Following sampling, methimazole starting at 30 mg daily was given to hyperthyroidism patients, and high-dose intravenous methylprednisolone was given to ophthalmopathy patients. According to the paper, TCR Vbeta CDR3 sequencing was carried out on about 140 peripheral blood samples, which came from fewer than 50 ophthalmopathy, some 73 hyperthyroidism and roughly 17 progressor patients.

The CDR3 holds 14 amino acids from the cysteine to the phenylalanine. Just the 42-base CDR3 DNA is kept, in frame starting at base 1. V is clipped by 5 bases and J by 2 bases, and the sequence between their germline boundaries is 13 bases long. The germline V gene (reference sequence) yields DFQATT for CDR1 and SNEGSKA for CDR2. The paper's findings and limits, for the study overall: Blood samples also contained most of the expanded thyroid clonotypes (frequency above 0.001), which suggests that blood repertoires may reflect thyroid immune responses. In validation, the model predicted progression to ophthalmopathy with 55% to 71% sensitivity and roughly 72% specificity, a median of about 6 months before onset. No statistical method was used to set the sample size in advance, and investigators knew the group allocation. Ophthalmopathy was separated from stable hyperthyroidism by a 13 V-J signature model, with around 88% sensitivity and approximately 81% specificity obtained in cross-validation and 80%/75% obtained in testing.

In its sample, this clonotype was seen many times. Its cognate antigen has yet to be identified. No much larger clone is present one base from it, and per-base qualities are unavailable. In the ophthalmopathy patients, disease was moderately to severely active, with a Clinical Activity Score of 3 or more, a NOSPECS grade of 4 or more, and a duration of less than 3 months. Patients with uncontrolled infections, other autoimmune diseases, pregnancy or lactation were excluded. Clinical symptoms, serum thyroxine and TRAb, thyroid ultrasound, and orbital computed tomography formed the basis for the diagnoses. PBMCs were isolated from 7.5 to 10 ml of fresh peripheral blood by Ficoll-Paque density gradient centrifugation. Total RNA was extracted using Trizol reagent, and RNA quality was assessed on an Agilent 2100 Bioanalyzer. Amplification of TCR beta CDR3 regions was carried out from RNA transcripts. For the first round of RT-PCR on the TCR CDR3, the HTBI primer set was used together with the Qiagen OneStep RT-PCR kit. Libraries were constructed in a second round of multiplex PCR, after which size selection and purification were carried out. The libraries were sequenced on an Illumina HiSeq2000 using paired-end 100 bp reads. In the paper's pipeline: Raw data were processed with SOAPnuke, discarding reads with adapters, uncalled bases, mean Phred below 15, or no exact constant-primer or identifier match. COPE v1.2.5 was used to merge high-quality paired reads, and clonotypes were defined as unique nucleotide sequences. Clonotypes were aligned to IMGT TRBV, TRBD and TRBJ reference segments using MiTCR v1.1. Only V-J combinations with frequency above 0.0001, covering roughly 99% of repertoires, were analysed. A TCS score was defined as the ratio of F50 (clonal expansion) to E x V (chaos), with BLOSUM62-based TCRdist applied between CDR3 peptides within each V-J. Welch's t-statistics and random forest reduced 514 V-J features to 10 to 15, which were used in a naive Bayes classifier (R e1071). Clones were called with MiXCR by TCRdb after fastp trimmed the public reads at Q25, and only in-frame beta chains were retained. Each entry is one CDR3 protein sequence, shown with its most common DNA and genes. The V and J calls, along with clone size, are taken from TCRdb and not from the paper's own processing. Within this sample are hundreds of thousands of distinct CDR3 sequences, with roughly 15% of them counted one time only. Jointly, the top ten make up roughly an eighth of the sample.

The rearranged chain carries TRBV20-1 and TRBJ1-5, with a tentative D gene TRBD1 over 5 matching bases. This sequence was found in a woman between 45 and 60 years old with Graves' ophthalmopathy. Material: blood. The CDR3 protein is CSAGSSGRNQPQHF. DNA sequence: TGCAGTGCTGGTTCGTCAGGGCGCAATCAGCCCCAGCATTTT.